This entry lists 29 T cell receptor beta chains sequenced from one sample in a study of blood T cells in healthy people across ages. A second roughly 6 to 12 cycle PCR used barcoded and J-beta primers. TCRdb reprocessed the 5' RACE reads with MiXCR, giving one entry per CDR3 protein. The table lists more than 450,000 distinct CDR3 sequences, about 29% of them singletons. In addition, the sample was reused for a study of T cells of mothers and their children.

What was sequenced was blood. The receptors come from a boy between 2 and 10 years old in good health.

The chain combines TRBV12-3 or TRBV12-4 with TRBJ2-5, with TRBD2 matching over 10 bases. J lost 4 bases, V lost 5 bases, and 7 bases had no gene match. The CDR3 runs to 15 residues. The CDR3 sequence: CASSRSSGSSETQYF. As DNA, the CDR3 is TGTGCCAGCAGTCGATCTAGCGGGAGTTCAGAGACCCAGTACTTC.

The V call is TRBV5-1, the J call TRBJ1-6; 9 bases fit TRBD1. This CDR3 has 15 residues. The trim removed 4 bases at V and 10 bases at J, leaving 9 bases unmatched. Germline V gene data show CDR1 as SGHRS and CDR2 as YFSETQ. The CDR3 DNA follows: TGCGCCAGCAGCCCAGGGACAGGGAGCAGCTCACCCCTCCACTTT. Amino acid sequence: CASSPGTGSSSPLHF.

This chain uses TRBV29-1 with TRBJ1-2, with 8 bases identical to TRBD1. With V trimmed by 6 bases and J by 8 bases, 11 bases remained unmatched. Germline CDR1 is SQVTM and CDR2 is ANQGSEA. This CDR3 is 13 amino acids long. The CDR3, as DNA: TGCAGCGTCCTATCACCGACAGGGGAAGGCTACACCTTC. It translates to CSVLSPTGEGYTF.

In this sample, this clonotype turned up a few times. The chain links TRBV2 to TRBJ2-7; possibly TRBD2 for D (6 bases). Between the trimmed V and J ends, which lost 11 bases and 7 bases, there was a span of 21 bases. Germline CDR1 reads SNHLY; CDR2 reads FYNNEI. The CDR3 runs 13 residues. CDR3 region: CASREDETGEQYF. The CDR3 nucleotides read TGTGCCTCCAGGGAGGACGAGACGGGGGAGCAGTACTTC. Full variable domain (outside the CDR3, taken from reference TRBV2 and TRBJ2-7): EPEVTQTPSHQVTQMGQEVILRCVPISNHLYFYWYRQILGQKVEFLVSFYNNEISEKSEIFDDQFSVERPDGSNFTLKIRSTKLEDSAMYFCASREDETGEQYFGPGTRLTVT.

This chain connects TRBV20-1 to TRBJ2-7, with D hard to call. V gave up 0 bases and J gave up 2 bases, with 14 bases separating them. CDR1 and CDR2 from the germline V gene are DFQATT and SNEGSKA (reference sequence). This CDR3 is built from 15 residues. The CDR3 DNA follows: TGCAGTGCTAGAGATCTGGCTAGAGGACCCTACGAGCAGTACTTC. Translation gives CSARDLARGPYEQYF.

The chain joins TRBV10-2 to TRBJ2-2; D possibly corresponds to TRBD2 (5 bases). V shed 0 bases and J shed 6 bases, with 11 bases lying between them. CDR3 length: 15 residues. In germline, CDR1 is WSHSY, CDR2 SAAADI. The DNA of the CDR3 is TGCGCCAGCAGTGAGTCGCTAGCAGAGGCCGGGGAGCTGTTTTTT. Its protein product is CASSESLAEAGELFF.

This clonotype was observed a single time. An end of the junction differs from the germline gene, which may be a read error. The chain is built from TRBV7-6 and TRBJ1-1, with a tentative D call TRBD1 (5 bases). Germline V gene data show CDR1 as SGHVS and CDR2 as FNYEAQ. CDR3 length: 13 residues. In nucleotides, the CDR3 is TGTGCCAGCAGCTTAGTGGCGGGGGGTGAAGCTCTCTTT. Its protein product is CASSLVAGGEALF.

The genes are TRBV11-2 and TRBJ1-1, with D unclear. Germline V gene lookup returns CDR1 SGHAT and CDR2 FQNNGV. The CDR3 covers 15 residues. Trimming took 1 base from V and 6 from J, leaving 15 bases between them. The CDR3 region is CASSLAISGLAEAFF. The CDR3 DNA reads TGTGCCAGCAGCTTAGCAATTAGCGGGCTGGCTGAAGCTTTCTTT. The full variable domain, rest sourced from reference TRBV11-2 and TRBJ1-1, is EAGVAQSPRYKIIEKRQSVAFWCNPISGHATLYWYQQILGQGPKLLIQFQNNGVVDDSQLPKDRFSAERLKGVDSTLKIQPAKLEDSAVYLCASSLAISGLAEAFFGQGTRLTVV.

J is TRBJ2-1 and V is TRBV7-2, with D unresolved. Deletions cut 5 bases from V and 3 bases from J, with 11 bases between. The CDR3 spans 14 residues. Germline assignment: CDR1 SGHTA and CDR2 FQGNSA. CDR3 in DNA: TGTGCCAGCAGCCCCCGGGCGGTCTACAATGAGCAGTTCTTC. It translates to CASSPRAVYNEQFF.

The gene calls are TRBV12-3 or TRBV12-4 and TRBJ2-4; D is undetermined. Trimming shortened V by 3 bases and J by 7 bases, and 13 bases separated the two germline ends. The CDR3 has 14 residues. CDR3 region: CASSLAVSGNIQYF. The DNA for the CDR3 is TGTGCCAGCAGTTTGGCTGTTAGTGGGAACATTCAGTACTTC.

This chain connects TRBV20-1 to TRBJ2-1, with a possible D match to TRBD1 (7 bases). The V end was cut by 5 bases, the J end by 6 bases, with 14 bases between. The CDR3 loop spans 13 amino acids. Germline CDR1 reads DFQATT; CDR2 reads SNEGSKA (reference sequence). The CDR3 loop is CSAGQGGPNEQFF. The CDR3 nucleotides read TGCAGTGCTGGCCAGGGGGGACCCAATGAGCAGTTCTTC.

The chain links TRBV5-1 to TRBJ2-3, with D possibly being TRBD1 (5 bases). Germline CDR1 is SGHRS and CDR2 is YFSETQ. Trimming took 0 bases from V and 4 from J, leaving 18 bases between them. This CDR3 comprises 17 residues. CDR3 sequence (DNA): TGCGCCAGCAGCTTGGCGTCAGTTCTTAAAGGGGCAGATACGCAGTATTTT. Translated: CASSLASVLKGADTQYF.

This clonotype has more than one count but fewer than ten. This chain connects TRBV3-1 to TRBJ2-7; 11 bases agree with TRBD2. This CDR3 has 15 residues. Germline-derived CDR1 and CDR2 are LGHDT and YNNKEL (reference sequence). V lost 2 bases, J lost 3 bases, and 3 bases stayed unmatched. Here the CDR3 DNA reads TGTGCCAGCAGCCAAACGGGACTAGCGGTCTACGAGCAGTACTTC. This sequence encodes CASSQTGLAVYEQYF.

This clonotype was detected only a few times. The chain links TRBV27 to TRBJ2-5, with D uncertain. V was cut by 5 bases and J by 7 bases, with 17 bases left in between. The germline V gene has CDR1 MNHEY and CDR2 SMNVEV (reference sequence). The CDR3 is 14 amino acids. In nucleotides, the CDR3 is TGTGCCAGCAGTCCGTCCCGGGCCGGTGGGACCCAGTACTTC. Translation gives CASSPSRAGGTQYF.

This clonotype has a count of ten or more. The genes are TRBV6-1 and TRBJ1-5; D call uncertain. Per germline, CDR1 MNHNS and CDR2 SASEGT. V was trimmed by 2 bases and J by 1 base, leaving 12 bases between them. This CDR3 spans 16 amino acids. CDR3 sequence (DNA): TGTGCCAGCAGTGAACTCCCCTCCTGGAGCAATCAGCCCCAGCATTTT. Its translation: CASSELPSWSNQPQHF.

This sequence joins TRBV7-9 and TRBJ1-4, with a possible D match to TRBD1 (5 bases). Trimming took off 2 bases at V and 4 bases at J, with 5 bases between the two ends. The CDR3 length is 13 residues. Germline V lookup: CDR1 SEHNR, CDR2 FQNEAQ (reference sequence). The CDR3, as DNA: TGTGCCAGCAGCTTACAGGGTAATGAAAAACTGTTTTTT. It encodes CASSLQGNEKLFF.

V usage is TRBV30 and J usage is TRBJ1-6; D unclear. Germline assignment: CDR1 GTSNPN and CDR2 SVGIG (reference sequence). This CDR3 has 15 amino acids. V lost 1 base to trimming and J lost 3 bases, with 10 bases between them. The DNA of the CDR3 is TGTGCCTGGAGTGCTCGCGCGGGCTATAATTCACCCCTCCACTTT. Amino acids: CAWSARAGYNSPLHF.

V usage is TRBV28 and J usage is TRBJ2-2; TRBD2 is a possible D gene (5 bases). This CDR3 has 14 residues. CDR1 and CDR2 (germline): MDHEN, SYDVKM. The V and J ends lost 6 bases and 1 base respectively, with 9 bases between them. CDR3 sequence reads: CASSSSGNTGELFF. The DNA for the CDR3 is TGTGCCAGCAGCTCAAGCGGGAACACCGGGGAGCTGTTTTTT.

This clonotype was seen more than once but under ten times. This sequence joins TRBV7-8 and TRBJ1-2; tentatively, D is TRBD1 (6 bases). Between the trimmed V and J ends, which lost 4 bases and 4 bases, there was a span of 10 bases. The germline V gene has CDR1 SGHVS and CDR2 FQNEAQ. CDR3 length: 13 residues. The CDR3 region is CASSWGHGYGYTF. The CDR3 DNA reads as TGTGCCAGCAGCTGGGGACATGGCTATGGCTACACCTTC.

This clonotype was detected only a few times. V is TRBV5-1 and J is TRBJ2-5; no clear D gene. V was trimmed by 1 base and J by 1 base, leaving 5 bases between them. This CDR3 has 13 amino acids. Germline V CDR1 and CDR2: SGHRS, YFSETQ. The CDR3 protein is CASSLQFQETQYF. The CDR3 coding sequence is TGCGCCAGCAGCTTGCAGTTCCAAGAGACCCAGTACTTC.

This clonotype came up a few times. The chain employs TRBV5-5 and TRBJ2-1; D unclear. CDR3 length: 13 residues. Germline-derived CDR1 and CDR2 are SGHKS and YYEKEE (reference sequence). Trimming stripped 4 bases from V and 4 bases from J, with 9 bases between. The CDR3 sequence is CASSTGRYNEQFF. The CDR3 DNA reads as TGTGCCAGCAGCACGGGCCGTTACAATGAGCAGTTCTTC. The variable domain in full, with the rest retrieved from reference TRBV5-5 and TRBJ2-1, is DAGVTQSPTHLIKTRGQQVTLRCSPISGHKSVSWYQQVLGQGPQFIFQYYEKEERGRGNFPDRFSARQFPNYSSELNVNALLLGDSALYLCASSTGRYNEQFFGPGTRLTVL.

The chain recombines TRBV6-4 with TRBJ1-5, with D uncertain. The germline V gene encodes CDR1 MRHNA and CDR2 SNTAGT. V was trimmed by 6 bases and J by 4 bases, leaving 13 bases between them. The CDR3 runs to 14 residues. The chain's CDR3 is CASSPSPGNQPQHF. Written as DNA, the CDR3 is TGTGCCAGCAGCCCCTCCCCCGGTAATCAGCCCCAGCATTTT.

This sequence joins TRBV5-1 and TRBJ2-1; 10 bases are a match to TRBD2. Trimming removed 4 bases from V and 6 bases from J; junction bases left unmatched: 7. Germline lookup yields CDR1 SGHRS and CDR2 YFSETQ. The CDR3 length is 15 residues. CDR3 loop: CASSGSGGASNEQFF. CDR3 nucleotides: TGCGCCAGCAGCGGGAGCGGGGGGGCAAGCAATGAGCAGTTCTTC.

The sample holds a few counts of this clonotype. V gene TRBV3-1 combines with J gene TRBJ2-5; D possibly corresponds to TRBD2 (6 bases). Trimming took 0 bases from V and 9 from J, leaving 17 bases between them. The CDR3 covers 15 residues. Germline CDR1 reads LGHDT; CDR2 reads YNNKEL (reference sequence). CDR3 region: CASSQEAGRGRAQYF. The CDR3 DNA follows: TGTGCCAGCAGCCAAGAGGCGGGACGGGGAAGGGCCCAGTACTTC.

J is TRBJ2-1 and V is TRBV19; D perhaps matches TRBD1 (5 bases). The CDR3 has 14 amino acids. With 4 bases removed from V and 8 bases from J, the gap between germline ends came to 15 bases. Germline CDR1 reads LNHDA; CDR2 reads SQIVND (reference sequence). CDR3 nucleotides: TGTGCCAGTAGTAACCAGGGTGTTTTGTATGAGCAGTTCTTC. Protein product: CASSNQGVLYEQFF.

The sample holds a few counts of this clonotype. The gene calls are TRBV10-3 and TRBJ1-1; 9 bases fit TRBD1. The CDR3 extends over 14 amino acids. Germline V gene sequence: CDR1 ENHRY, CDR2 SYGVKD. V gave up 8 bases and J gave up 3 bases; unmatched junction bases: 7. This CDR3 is CAIRWDRADTEAFF. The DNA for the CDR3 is TGTGCCATCCGCTGGGACAGGGCAGACACTGAAGCTTTCTTT.

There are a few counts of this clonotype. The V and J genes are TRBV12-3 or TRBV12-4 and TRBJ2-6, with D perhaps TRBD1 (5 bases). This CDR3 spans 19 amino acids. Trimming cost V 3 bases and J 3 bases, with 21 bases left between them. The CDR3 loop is CASSFRPRALLGGANVLTF. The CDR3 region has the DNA TGTGCCAGCAGTTTCCGCCCCAGGGCACTATTAGGTGGGGCCAACGTCCTGACTTTC.

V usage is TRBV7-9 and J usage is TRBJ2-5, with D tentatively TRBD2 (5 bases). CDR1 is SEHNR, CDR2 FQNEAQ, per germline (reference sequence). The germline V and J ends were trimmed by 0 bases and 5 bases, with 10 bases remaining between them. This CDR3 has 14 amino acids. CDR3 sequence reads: CASSLALAKETQYF. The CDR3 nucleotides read TGTGCCAGCAGCTTAGCTCTAGCTAAGGAGACCCAGTACTTC.

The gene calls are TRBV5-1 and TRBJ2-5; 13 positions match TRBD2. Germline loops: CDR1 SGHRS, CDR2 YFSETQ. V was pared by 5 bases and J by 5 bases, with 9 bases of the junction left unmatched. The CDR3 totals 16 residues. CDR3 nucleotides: TGCGCCAGCAGTTCGACTAGCGGGAGGTTCCAGGAGACCCAGTACTTC. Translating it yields CASSSTSGRFQETQYF.